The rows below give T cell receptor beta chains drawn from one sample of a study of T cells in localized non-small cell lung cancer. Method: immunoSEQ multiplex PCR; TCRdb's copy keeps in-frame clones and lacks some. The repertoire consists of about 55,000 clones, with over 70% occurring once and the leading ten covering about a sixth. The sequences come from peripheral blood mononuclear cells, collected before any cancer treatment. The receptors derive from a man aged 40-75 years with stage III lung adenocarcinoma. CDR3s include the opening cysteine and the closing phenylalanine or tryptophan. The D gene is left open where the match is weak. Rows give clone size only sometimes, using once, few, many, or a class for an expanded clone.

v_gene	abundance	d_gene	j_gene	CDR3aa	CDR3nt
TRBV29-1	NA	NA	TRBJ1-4	CSVPAGNGEKLFF	TGCAGCGTTCCAGCGGGGAATGGAGAAAAACTGTTTTTT
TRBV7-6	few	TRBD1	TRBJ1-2	CASSPLGTEDYGYTF	TGTGCCAGCAGCCCCTTGGGGACAGAAGACTATGGCTACACCTTC
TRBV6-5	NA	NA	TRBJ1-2	CASRGRAFSGYTF	TGTGCCAGCAGGGGCAGGGCCTTCTCTGGCTACACCTTC
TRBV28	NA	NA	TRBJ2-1	CASSLGSGSYNEQFF	TGTGCCAGCAGTTTAGGATCAGGGTCCTACAATGAGCAGTTCTTC
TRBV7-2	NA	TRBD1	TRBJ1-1	CASSFQSGGHTEAFF	TGTGCCAGCAGCTTCCAATCAGGGGGCCACACTGAAGCTTTCTTT
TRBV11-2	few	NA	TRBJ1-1	CASSFGKAAFF	TGTGCCAGCAGCTTCGGGAAGGCAGCTTTCTTT
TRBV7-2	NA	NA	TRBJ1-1	CASRFNSLNTEAFF	TGTGCCAGCAGATTTAATTCCTTGAACACTGAAGCTTTCTTT
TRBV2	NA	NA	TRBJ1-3	CASSETSRGGTIYF	TGTGCCAGCAGTGAAACCAGTAGGGGAGGCACCATATATTTT
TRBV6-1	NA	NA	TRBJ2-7	CASSERGASQQYF	TGTGCCAGCAGTGAGAGGGGGGCCAGCCAGCAGTACTTC
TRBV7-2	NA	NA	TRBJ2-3	CASTTGAAIRATDTQYF	TGTGCCAGCACCACGGGTGCGGCTATCCGGGCCACAGATACGCAGTATTTT
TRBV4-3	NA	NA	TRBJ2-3	CASSQDTDTQYF	TGCGCCAGCAGCCAAGACACAGATACGCAGTATTTT
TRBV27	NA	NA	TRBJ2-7	CASSTPGAALYEQYF	TGTGCCAGCAGTACCCCGGGGGCGGCCCTCTACGAGCAGTACTTC
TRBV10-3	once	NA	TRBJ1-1	CAISEPDGGQEAFF	TGTGCCATCAGTGAGCCCGATGGGGGGCAAGAAGCTTTCTTT
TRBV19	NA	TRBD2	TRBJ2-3	CASSSGGRPTDTQYF	TGTGCCAGTAGTAGCGGGGGAAGACCCACAGATACGCAGTATTTT
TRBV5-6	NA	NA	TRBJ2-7	CASSLAGDGSYEQYF	TGTGCCAGCAGCTTGGCCGGGGATGGCTCCTACGAGCAGTACTTC
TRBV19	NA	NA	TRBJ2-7	CASSGGLFTYEQYF	TGTGCCAGTAGTGGAGGACTATTTACCTACGAGCAGTACTTC
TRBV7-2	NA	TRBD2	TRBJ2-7	CASSFISGTTFYEQYF	TGTGCCAGCAGCTTCATATCCGGGACTACCTTCTACGAGCAGTACTTC
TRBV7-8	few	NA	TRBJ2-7	CASSLRVDRAGDEQYF	TGTGCCAGCAGCTTGCGCGTCGACCGGGCAGGCGACGAGCAGTACTTC
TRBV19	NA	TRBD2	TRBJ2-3	CASSDLAGGSTDTQYF	TGTGCCAGTAGTGACCTAGCGGGAGGCTCCACAGATACGCAGTATTTT
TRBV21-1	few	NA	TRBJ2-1	CASNRTENEQFF	TGTGCCAGCAACAGGACAGAAAATGAGCAGTTCTTC
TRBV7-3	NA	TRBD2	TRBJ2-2	CASSLLAGGNTGELFF	TGTGCCAGCAGCTTACTAGCGGGGGGGAACACCGGGGAGCTGTTTTTT
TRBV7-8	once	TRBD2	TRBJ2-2	CASSLGLALVTGELFF	TGTGCCAGCAGCTTAGGACTAGCGTTAGTCACCGGGGAGCTGTTTTTT
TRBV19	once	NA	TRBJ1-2	CASSTGQANYGYTF	TGTGCCAGTAGTACTGGGCAAGCTAACTATGGCTACACCTTC
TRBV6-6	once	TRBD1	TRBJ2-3	CASSYGGWTGGDTQYF	TGTGCCAGCAGTTACGGAGGGTGGACAGGGGGAGATACGCAGTATTTT
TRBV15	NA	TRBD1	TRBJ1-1	CATSREDRGAEAFF	TGTGCCACCAGCAGAGAGGACAGGGGGGCTGAAGCTTTCTTT
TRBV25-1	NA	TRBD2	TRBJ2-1	CASTPGLAGVNEQFF	TGTGCCAGCACCCCGGGACTAGCGGGAGTCAATGAGCAGTTCTTC
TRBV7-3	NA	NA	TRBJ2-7	CASSPLGGRDEQYF	TGTGCCAGCAGCCCGCTAGGAGGGCGGGACGAGCAGTACTTC
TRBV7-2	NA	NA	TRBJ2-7	CASSLASAYEQYF	TGTGCCAGCAGCTTAGCCTCTGCCTACGAGCAGTACTTC
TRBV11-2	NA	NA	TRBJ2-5	CASSLGLKETQYF	TGTGCCAGCAGCTTAGGACTAAAGGAGACCCAGTACTTC
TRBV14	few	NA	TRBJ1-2	CASSQDPGMPYGYTF	TGTGCCAGCAGCCAAGATCCTGGGATGCCCTATGGCTACACCTTC
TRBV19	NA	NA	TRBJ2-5	CASSMTFREETQYF	TGTGCCAGTAGTATGACTTTTCGCGAGGAGACCCAGTACTTC
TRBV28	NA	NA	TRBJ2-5	CASSWGGTAQETQYF	TGTGCCAGCAGTTGGGGCGGGACAGCACAAGAGACCCAGTACTTC
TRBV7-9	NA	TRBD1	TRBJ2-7	CASSSRGRRQGANEQYF	TGTGCCAGCAGCTCCAGGGGTCGTCGACAGGGGGCCAACGAGCAGTACTTC
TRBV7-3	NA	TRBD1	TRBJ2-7	CASRDPGQGVLEEQYF	TGTGCCAGCAGGGACCCGGGACAGGGAGTCTTGGAAGAGCAGTACTTC
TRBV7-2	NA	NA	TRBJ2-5	CASSLYGPGETQYF	TGTGCCAGCAGCTTATACGGGCCAGGGGAGACCCAGTACTTC
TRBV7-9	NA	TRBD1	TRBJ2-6	CASRLDRGRGANVLTF	TGTGCCAGCAGACTAGACAGGGGGCGAGGGGCCAACGTCCTGACTTTC
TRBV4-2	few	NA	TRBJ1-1	CASSSQRGNTEAFF	TGTGCCAGCAGCTCCCAAAGGGGGAACACTGAAGCTTTCTTT
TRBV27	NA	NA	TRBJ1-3	CASSQRGASGNTIYF	TGTGCCAGCAGTCAACGGGGGGCGTCGGGAAACACCATATATTTT
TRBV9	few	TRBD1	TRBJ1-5	CASSVEGTVNQPQHF	TGTGCCAGCAGCGTAGAAGGGACAGTCAATCAGCCCCAGCATTTT
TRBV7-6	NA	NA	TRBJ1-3	CASSLAPIGILSGNTIYF	TGTGCCAGCAGCTTAGCACCTATAGGTATCCTCTCTGGAAACACCATATATTTT
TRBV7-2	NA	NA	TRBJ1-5	CASSLMGWGDQPQHF	TGTGCCAGCAGCTTAATGGGGTGGGGGGATCAGCCCCAGCATTTT
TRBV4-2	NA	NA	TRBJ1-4	CASSQPNREHEKLFF	TGTGCCAGCAGCCAACCGAACAGAGAACATGAAAAACTGTTTTTT
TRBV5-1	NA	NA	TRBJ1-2	CASSLEWGTPGYTF	TGCGCCAGCAGCTTGGAGTGGGGGACCCCTGGCTACACCTTC
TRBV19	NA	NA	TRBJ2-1	CASSIQGRYTYNEQFF	TGTGCCAGTAGTATACAGGGGCGCTACACCTACAATGAGCAGTTCTTC
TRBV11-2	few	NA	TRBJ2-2	CATRDSNTGELFF	TGTGCCACCCGGGACTCTAACACCGGGGAGCTGTTTTTT
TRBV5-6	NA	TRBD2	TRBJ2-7	CASSSLGTSLYEQYF	TGTGCCAGCAGCTCCCTAGGGACTAGTCTCTACGAGCAGTACTTC
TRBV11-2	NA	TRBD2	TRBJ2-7	CASSYWGGGRQDYEQYF	TGTGCCAGCAGCTACTGGGGGGGCGGGAGGCAGGACTACGAGCAGTACTTC
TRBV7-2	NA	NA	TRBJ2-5	CASKQRTAQETQYF	TGTGCCAGCAAACAAAGGACGGCCCAAGAGACCCAGTACTTC
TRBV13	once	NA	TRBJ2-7	CASSPQGGAYEQYF	TGTGCCAGCAGCCCCCAGGGGGGAGCCTACGAGCAGTACTTC
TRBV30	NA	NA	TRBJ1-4	CAWSVSGAGEKLFF	TGTGCCTGGAGTGTATCGGGTGCCGGTGAAAAACTGTTTTTT
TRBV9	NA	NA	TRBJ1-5	CASSVQGGTGQPQHF	TGTGCCAGCAGCGTCCAGGGAGGGACGGGTCAGCCCCAGCATTTT
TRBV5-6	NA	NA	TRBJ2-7	CASSLGLDPSSYEQYF	TGTGCCAGCAGCTTGGGGCTGGACCCATCCTCCTACGAGCAGTACTTC
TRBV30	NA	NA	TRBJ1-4	CAWSPTTLGGEKLFF	TGTGCCTGGAGTCCAACGACCCTGGGGGGGGAAAAACTGTTTTTT
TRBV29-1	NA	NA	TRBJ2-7	CSGSSGYEQYF	TGCAGCGGAAGTAGCGGATACGAGCAGTACTTC
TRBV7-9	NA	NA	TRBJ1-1	CASSFARGNTEAFF	TGTGCCAGCAGCTTTGCAAGGGGGAACACTGAAGCTTTCTTT
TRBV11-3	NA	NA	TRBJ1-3	CASSLVTAGNTIYF	TGTGCCAGCAGCTTGGTGACCGCAGGAAACACCATATATTTT
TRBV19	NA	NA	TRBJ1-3	CASSNQGVDPGNTIYF	TGTGCCAGTAGTAACCAGGGAGTTGATCCTGGAAACACCATATATTTT
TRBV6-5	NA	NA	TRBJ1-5	CASSYVGKPPYQPQHF	TGTGCCAGCAGTTATGTGGGTAAACCGCCTTATCAGCCCCAGCATTTT